Listed below are T cell receptor beta chains from one sample, sequenced in a study of shared clonotypes between healthy human individuals. Sequencing was performed with immunoSEQ multiplex PCR; in TCRdb, only in-frame clones are kept and a portion is missing. Of over 2,000,000 clones in the sample, 93% are singletons; the top ten hold approximately 1.6%. What was sequenced was naive CD8+ T cells from PBMCs. Receptor source: a man younger than 35 in good health. Some clones in this sample may be carry-over from other donors' samples. CDR3s include the opening cysteine and the closing phenylalanine or tryptophan. The D gene is left open where the match is weak. Size is stated for part of the rows, as once, few or many counts, or as a class when the clone is expanded.

V gene	J gene	clone size	D gene	CDR3 protein	CDR3 DNA
TRBV28	TRBJ2-7	-	TRBD2	CASSLLGSGREQYF	TGTGCCAGCAGTTTATTGGGTAGCGGGCGCGAGCAGTACTTC
TRBV7-8	TRBJ2-7	once	TRBD1	CASSWTGRSYEQYF	TGTGCCAGCAGCTGGACAGGGAGGTCCTACGAGCAGTACTTC
TRBV19	TRBJ1-1	once	TRBD1	CASSITRDRTTEAFF	TGTGCCAGTAGTATAACGCGGGACAGGACCACTGAAGCTTTCTTT
TRBV7-9	TRBJ2-5	-	TRBD1	CASSNTKGAHQETQYF	TGTGCCAGCAGCAATACGAAGGGGGCGCATCAAGAGACCCAGTACTTC
TRBV19	TRBJ2-1	-	TRBD2	CASSIALAVSYNEQFF	TGTGCCAGTAGTATAGCACTAGCGGTGTCCTACAATGAGCAGTTCTTC
TRBV7-9	TRBJ2-2	-	-	CASSTINTGELFF	TGTGCCAGCAGCACTATAAACACCGGGGAGCTGTTTTTT
TRBV2	TRBJ2-3	-	-	CASSRARAPSTDTQYF	TGTGCCAGCAGCCGGGCGAGGGCCCCTAGCACAGATACGCAGTATTTT
TRBV28	TRBJ2-3	-	TRBD2	CASSLGLREGVDTQYF	TGTGCCAGCAGTTTAGGTTTGCGGGAGGGGGTAGATACGCAGTATTTT
TRBV11-2	TRBJ2-1	-	-	CASSLERLEQFF	TGTGCCAGCAGCCTAGAGCGGCTTGAGCAGTTCTTC
TRBV27	TRBJ1-4	-	-	CASRLSPGRPEKLFF	TGTGCCAGCAGGTTATCCCCGGGGAGGCCGGAAAAACTGTTTTTT
TRBV7-9	TRBJ2-7	-	TRBD2	CASSPNAAGGLSYEQYF	TGTGCCAGCAGCCCCAACGCAGCGGGAGGGCTTTCCTACGAGCAGTACTTC
TRBV4-1	TRBJ1-3	once	-	CASSQVWGHGNTIYF	TGCGCCAGCAGCCAAGTTTGGGGGCACGGAAACACCATATATTTT
TRBV9	TRBJ2-6	-	-	CASLGTGANVLTF	TGTGCCAGCCTGGGGACTGGGGCCAACGTCCTGACTTTC
TRBV18	TRBJ2-2	-	-	CASSPQTGELFF	TGTGCCAGCTCACCCCAAACCGGGGAGCTGTTTTTT
TRBV6-1	TRBJ2-7	once	-	CASKIQGVFSYEQYF	TGTGCCAGCAAAATACAGGGTGTATTCTCCTACGAGCAGTACTTC
TRBV27	TRBJ1-5	-	-	CASSVRSSNQPQHF	TGTGCCAGCAGCGTACGAAGTAGCAATCAGCCCCAGCATTTT
TRBV27	TRBJ1-2	-	-	CASSSGVRYTF	TGTGCCAGCAGCTCAGGAGTCCGCTACACCTTC
TRBV7-9	TRBJ1-2	-	-	CASSLGGVGYTF	TGTGCCAGCAGCTTAGGGGGCGTTGGCTACACCTTC
TRBV5-6	TRBJ1-2	-	-	CASSLGASNYGYTF	TGTGCCAGCAGCTTGGGGGCGTCTAACTATGGCTACACCTTC
TRBV6-5	TRBJ1-1	-	-	CASSSGGNTEAFF	TGTGCCAGCAGTTCGGGAGGGAACACTGAAGCTTTCTTT
TRBV29-1	TRBJ2-7	once	-	CSVLFLRDTYEQYF	TGCAGCGTGCTGTTTTTGCGGGACACGTACGAGCAGTACTTC
TRBV6-1	TRBJ2-7	once	TRBD2	CASREGLAGYEQYF	TGTGCCAGCAGAGAAGGACTAGCGGGGTACGAGCAGTACTTC